The source of this TCR beta chain is a study of cytomegalovirus exposure and HLA in healthy donors. Study-level background: Membership in the Caucasian-associated ancestry cluster was found for 65% to 85% of about 430 genotyped donors.

Study findings and constraints: A later analysis showed HLA-associated TCR beta chains outstripping equally common others in clonal expansion.

CDR1 LGHNA and CDR2 YSLEER come from the germline V gene. V lost 1 base and J lost 2, with 13 bases in between. The length of the CDR3 is 16 residues. The primer mix had 60 Vbeta and 13 Jbeta primers. Original methodology: It was a later analysis that counted about 80 million unique TCR beta chains, of which some 9.9 million were shared. TCRdb keeps only in-frame clones here, not all; method: immunoSEQ multiplex PCR. The V and J calls and clone size were taken over from that table, and D and trimming were inferred from the DNA. The table records 90,000 to 120,000 clones, around 77% of them present only once. Note on this clone: Its antigen is undetermined.

Sequencing was carried out using PBMCs. The receptor was derived from a man aged 18-30 years in good health and CMV-seronegative. V and J are TRBV4-3 and TRBJ2-3; possibly TRBD1 for D (6 bases). For the CDR3, the DNA is TGCGCCAGCAGCCAAGGGAACAGGGCTCTCACAGATACGCAGTATTTT. It is translated as CASSQGNRALTDTQYF.